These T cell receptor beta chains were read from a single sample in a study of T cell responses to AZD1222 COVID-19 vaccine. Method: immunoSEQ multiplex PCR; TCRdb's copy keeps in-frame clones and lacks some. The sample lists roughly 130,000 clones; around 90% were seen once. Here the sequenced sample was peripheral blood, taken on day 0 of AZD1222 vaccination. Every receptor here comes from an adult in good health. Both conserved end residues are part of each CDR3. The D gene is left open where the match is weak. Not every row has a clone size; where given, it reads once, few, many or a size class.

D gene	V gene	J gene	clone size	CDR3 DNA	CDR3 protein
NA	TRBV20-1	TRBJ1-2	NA	TGCAGTGCTAGTGGGCAACATGGCTACACCTTC	CSASGQHGYTF
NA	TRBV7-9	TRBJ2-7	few	TGTGCCAGCAGCTTAGACAGGTTTCCTGGGCGCTACGAGCAGTACTTC	CASSLDRFPGRYEQYF
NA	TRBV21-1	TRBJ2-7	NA	TGTGCCAGCAGCAAACCGCAGGGACAGGGGGCAGTCTACGAGCAGTACTTC	CASSKPQGQGAVYEQYF
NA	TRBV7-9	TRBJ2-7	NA	TGTGCCAGCAGCCCAAGCTTGGACAGTATCTACGAGCAGTACTTC	CASSPSLDSIYEQYF
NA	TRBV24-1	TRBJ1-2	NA	TGTGCCACCAGTGAATCGGCGGCAGCATATGGCTACACCTTC	CATSESAAAYGYTF
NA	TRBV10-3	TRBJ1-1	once	TGTGCCATAAAGGGCCCGGGTCCCACTGAAGCTTTCTTT	CAIKGPGPTEAFF
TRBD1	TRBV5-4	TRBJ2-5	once	TGTGCCAGCAGCTTGGCAGGGGGAGAGACCCAGTACTTC	CASSLAGGETQYF
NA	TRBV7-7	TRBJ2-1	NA	TGTGCTAGCAGCTTGGAACCCTACAATGAGCAGTTCTTC	CASSLEPYNEQFF
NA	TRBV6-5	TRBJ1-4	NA	TGTGCCACCCCCACAACTAATGAAAAACTGTTTTTT	CATPTTNEKLFF
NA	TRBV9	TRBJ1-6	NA	TGTGCCAGCAGCGTAGGCCCGGAGAATTCACCCCTCCACTTT	CASSVGPENSPLHF
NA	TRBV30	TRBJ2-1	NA	TGTGCCTGGTCCACAGGGACCTACAATGAGCAGTTCTTC	CAWSTGTYNEQFF
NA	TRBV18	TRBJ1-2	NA	TGTGCCAGCTCACCAGTCTCAGGGGCTAACTATGGCTACACCTTC	CASSPVSGANYGYTF
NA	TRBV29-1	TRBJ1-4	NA	TGCAGCGTTATCACCTTTAATGAAAAACTGTTTTTT	CSVITFNEKLFF
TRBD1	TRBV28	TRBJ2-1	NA	TGTGCCAGCAGCTTTAACAGGGGCGAGCAGTTCTTC	CASSFNRGEQFF
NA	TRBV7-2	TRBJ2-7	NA	TGTGCCAGCAGCTCGAGCGGCTCCTACGAGCAGTACTTC	CASSSSGSYEQYF